One sample yielded the 17 T cell receptor beta chains listed below, sequenced in a study of blood T cell repertoires in COVID-19 (TCRdb year 2020). To prepare the library, the immunoSEQ multiplex PCR assay was applied. TCRdb carries this immuneACCESS record with in-frame sequences only. Its versions omit some clonotypes, under half of them owing to an unresolved V gene in the studies checked, with the rest unexplained. Across this sample there are about 73,000 clones, with approximately 80% seen only once. The top ten clones comprise roughly 4% of the sample. The specimen sequenced was peripheral blood. The receptor source for this set is a woman in her sixties with acute or convalescent COVID-19.

This clone was detected only once. The rearrangement links TRBV27 to TRBJ1-6; 9 bases agree with TRBD1. CDR1 is MNHEY and CDR2 is SMNVEV in the germline V gene (reference sequence). V gave up 2 bases and J gave up 7 bases; unmatched junction bases: 9. The CDR3 consists of 17 residues. The CDR3 nucleotides read TGTGCCAGCAGTTTAGTACAGGGGGCGTTGGGCAATTCACCCCTCCACTTT. It yields the protein CASSLVQGALGNSPLHF.

This rearrangement joins TRBV7-8 to TRBJ1-1; 10 nucleotides match TRBD1. Germline V gene lookup returns CDR1 SGHVS and CDR2 FQNEAQ. This CDR3 comprises 17 residues. V was clipped by 4 bases and J by 1 base; unmatched bases: 9. CDR3 sequence reads: CASSYRTGGGSNTEAFF. The CDR3 DNA follows: TGTGCCAGCAGCTACAGGACAGGGGGGGGCTCGAACACTGAAGCTTTCTTT.

This chain connects TRBV21-1 to TRBJ1-2; whether TRBD1, the table's D call, matches the DNA was not checked. TRBV21-1 is assigned pseudogene status. This CDR3 spans 17 amino acids. The CDR3 DNA is TGTGCCAGCAGCAAAGCATTTCGGGACAGCCGGGGCTATGGCTACACCTTC. It translates to CASSKAFRDSRGYGYTF.

This sequence joins TRBV19 and TRBJ1-5; no clear D. The germline V gene encodes CDR1 LNHDA and CDR2 SQIVND (reference sequence). The CDR3 is 16 amino acids. The V end was cut by 5 bases, the J end by 6 bases, with 20 bases between. The CDR3 loop is CASSPSGITGSQPQHF. The DNA of the CDR3 is TGTGCCAGTAGTCCGAGTGGAATTACCGGGAGTCAGCCCCAGCATTTT.

This chain links TRBV9 with TRBJ1-2; 9 nucleotides agree with TRBD1. Germline V gene sequence: CDR1 SGDLS, CDR2 YYNGEE. The CDR3 sequence is 15 residues long. The V and J ends lost 2 bases and 6 bases, in that order; junction bases with no gene match: 8. CDR3 protein: CASSVVRDRANGYTF. CDR3 DNA sequence: TGTGCCAGCAGCGTCGTCCGGGACAGGGCAAATGGCTACACCTTC.

This clone was found once. The gene calls are TRBV5-8 and TRBJ2-5; 16 nucleotides agree with TRBD2. The CDR3 runs to 17 residues. Germline CDR1 SGHTS, CDR2 YDEGEE. V dropped 3 bases and J dropped 1; count of bases not matched to a gene: 3. The CDR3 region is CASSSGLAGGVQETQYF. In DNA, the CDR3 is TGTGCCAGCAGCTCGGGACTAGCGGGAGGGGTCCAAGAGACCCAGTACTTC.

The chain combines TRBV30 with TRBJ2-7; no firm D call. The CDR3 loop spans 11 amino acids. Trimming took 2 bases from V and 1 from J, leaving 3 bases between them. Per the germline V gene, CDR1 is GTSNPN and CDR2 is SVGIG (reference sequence). CDR3 residues: CAWSRSYEQYF. CDR3 in DNA: TGTGCCTGGAGTCGGTCCTACGAGCAGTACTTC.

The J gene is TRBJ2-2, the V gene TRBV9, with 9 bases matching TRBD2. V lost 6 bases, J lost 6 bases, and 12 bases stayed unmatched. The CDR3 is 16 residues long. The V gene's germline CDR1 is SGDLS and CDR2 YYNGEE. The CDR3 region is CASNLAGTSPPGELFF. Here the CDR3 DNA reads TGTGCCAGCAACTTAGCCGGGACTAGCCCCCCCGGGGAGCTGTTTTTT.

The gene calls are TRBV5-6 and TRBJ1-2; TRBD1 might be the D (6 bases). Trimming removed 2 bases from V and 2 bases from J, with 13 bases in between. The CDR3 runs 15 residues. The germline V gene encodes CDR1 SGHDT and CDR2 YYEEEE. In nucleotides, the CDR3 is TGTGCCAGCAGCTTCGGCACCGGGACAAACTATGGCTACACCTTC. It specifies CASSFGTGTNYGYTF. Complete variable domain (other parts from reference TRBV5-6 and TRBJ1-2): DAGVTQSPTHLIKTRGQQVTLRCSPKSGHDTVSWYQQALGQGPQFIFQYYEEEERQRGNFPDRFSGHQFPNYSSELNVNALLLGDSALYLCASSFGTGTNYGYTFGSGTRLTVV.

The chain carries TRBV7-2 and TRBJ1-3; no firm D call. Germline-derived CDR1 and CDR2 are SGHTA and FQGNSA. The CDR3 loop spans 13 amino acids. Trimming removed 3 bases at V and 4 bases at J, with 7 bases between. The CDR3 reads CASSFRGGNTIYF. In nucleotides, the CDR3 is TGTGCCAGCAGCTTCCGCGGAGGAAACACCATATATTTT.

This chain connects TRBV3-1 (or the pseudogene TRBV3-2) to TRBJ1-1; D may be TRBD1 (5 bases). The V gene lost 3 bases and the J gene lost 1 base, with 15 bases spanning the gap. This CDR3 is 16 amino acids long. The V gene's germline CDR1 is LGHDT and CDR2 YNNKEL (reference sequence). In DNA form, the CDR3 reads TGTGCCAGCAGCCAGGGGCCCTTGGGCGAGAACACTGAAGCTTTCTTT. Protein sequence: CASSQGPLGENTEAFF.

V gene TRBV21-1 combines with J gene TRBJ1-3; the DNA was not compared with TRBD1, the D call given in the table. TRBV21-1 is deemed a pseudogene. CDR3 size: 19 residues. CDR3 residues: CASSKASHRKLSSGNTIYF. The CDR3 coding sequence is TGTGCCAGCAGCAAAGCCTCTCACAGAAAACTGAGCTCTGGAAACACCATATATTTT.

This chain connects TRBV7-9 to TRBJ1-6, with TRBD1 as a possible D gene (6 bases). The V and J ends lost 5 bases and 4 bases respectively, with 15 bases between them. The CDR3 is made up of 16 amino acids. Germline CDR1 and CDR2: SEHNR and FQNEAQ (reference sequence). DNA for the CDR3: TGTGCCAGCAGCGGGGTACAGGGAAGGTATAATTCACCCCTCCACTTT. This gives the protein CASSGVQGRYNSPLHF.

The chain joins TRBV7-2 to TRBJ1-2; the D gene is possibly TRBD1 (6 bases). CDR3 length equals 15 residues. Trimming stripped 3 bases from V and 7 bases from J, with 18 bases between. Germline V lookup: CDR1 SGHTA, CDR2 FQGNSA. CDR3 nucleotides: TGTGCCAGCAGCTTCAATCAACAGGGAATCGGTGGCTACACCTTC. This translates into CASSFNQQGIGGYTF.

The rearrangement uses TRBV9 and TRBJ1-4; weak D call: TRBD1 (6 bases). This CDR3 comprises 12 residues. V dropped 2 bases and J dropped 8 bases, with 7 bases sitting between them. Germline CDR1 and CDR2: SGDLS and YYNGEE. The CDR3 DNA reads as TGTGCCAGCAGCGTTACAGGGGAAAAACTGTTTTTT. Translated, it gives CASSVTGEKLFF.

The chain recombines TRBV6-5 with TRBJ1-5; D is perhaps TRBD1 (5 bases). Trimming stripped 5 bases from V and 7 bases from J, with 15 bases between. Germline V gene data show CDR1 as MNHEY and CDR2 as SVGAGI. The CDR3 has 14 amino acids. CDR3 in amino acids: CASSRQGRMQPQHF. Written as DNA, the CDR3 is TGTGCCAGCAGTCGTCAGGGTAGGATGCAGCCCCAGCATTTT.

This clone was counted a few times. CDR3: CASSSSQGAAQHF. As DNA, the CDR3 is TGTGCCAGCAGCTCTTCACAGGGGGCGGCCCAGCATTTT. V and J are TRBV5-4 and TRBJ1-5, with TRBD1 matching 9 bases. CDR3 size: 13 residues. Germline-derived CDR1 and CDR2 are SGHNT and YYREEE (reference sequence). V lost 3 bases to trimming and J lost 11 bases; unmatched junction nucleotides: 6.